Listed below are T cell receptor beta chains from one sample, sequenced in a study of blood T cell repertoires in COVID-19. TCRdb keeps only in-frame clones here, not all; method: immunoSEQ multiplex PCR. The sample contains 300,000 to 400,000 clones, around nine tenths of which appear only once. Material for sequencing was peripheral blood. Every receptor here comes from a woman in her seventies with COVID-19, enrolled during active disease. Each CDR3 is given with its conserved first and last residue.

V	J	CDR3
TRBV24-1	TRBJ2-3	CATSDQTSGGTDTQYF
TRBV27	TRBJ1-2	CASSLGTDGAYGYTF
TRBV2	TRBJ1-1	CASSEGQLPYTEAFF
TRBV2	TRBJ2-1	CASRILANEQFF
TRBV14	TRBJ2-3	CASSLIRDTQYF
TRBV5-6	TRBJ2-1	CASSRDRIVGDEQFF
TRBV28	TRBJ2-2	CASSSERGLNTGELFF
TRBV2	TRBJ2-1	CARAGEYNEQFF
TRBV6-5	TRBJ1-2	CASRIGQGAGGYTF
TRBV18	TRBJ2-7	CASSPTGAVGEQYF
TRBV5-4	TRBJ2-3	CASSSRDRGGTQYF
TRBV4-1	TRBJ1-2	CASSQGPLRGKFYGYTF
TRBV11-2	TRBJ2-5	CASSLEASGEETQYF
TRBV19	TRBJ2-3	CASSLPGLLRDTQYF
TRBV6-5	TRBJ2-2	CASRNSGINTGELFF
TRBV7-2	TRBJ1-2	CASSLKVWEADSYGYTF
TRBV27	TRBJ1-5	CASSLSGTGSQPQHF
TRBV7-9	TRBJ2-7	CSSSLGTEYEQYF
TRBV6-1	TRBJ1-2	CASSEALGQGPNYGYTF
TRBV5-4	TRBJ1-1	CASSPQGTPEAFF
TRBV10-3	TRBJ1-2	CAISESDSDYGYTF
TRBV24-1	TRBJ2-3	CATSDFGTSSPDTQYF
TRBV3-1/TRBV3-2	TRBJ2-3	CASSLVQGAGAYRGQYF
TRBV28	TRBJ2-7	CASRQTGPTYEQYF
TRBV6-5	TRBJ2-3	CASTLEGGGTDTQYF